Many counts were recorded for the clone carrying this TCR beta chain. Antigen: not known. One entry per CDR3 protein results from TCRdb running MiXCR on the 5' RACE reads. Counted here are 150,000 or so distinct CDR3 sequences, 18% occurring once; the ten biggest clones make up approximately 7.8%. The data are from a study of CD8 T cells in ankylosing spondylitis. The study's findings and limits: Earlier literature documents some of the motif variants in reactive arthritis synovial fluid and blood.

Trimming took 2 bases from V and 5 from J, leaving 9 bases between them. Looked up from germline, CDR1 is MNHEY and CDR2 is SVGAGI. The CDR3 totals 13 residues. The chain employs TRBV6-5 and TRBJ2-5, with D perhaps TRBD2 (6 bases). The source of this sequence is a male donor with ankylosing spondylitis or in good health (not recorded which). Sequencing was performed on blood, either unsorted or a sorted T cell fraction (not recorded which). The CDR3 loop is CASSYAGSETQYF. CDR3 bases: TGTGCCAGCAGTTACGCGGGGAGCGAGACCCAGTACTTC.